This T cell receptor (beta chain) was captured in a study of regulatory T cells in long-lasting Graves disease. Time point noted: newly diagnosed GD, antithyroid drugs for less than 3 months. The authors made the TCR library using RNA they extracted from PBMCs. CDR3-region Arm-PCR and iRepertoire HTBI primers produced the TCR beta libraries. Original analysis: Spanning all samples, the identified segments comprised 60 to 80 TRBV and approximately 13 TRBJ. TCRdb reprocessed the multiplex PCR reads via MiXCR and lists one record per CDR3 protein. The V and J calls and clone size come from TCRdb's table, not from the authors' own analysis. The sample includes around 400,000 distinct CDR3 sequences, 15% to 18% of them seen just once. Specimen: peripheral blood mononuclear cells (PBMCs), collected at new diagnosis, from a patient treated with antithyroid drugs. This TCR was recovered from a female donor with Graves disease.

CDR3 sequence reads: CASYGQPDGPEKLFF. The CDR3 DNA reads as TGTGCCAGTTATGGGCAGCCTGACGGCCCTGAAAAACTGTTTTTT. The rearrangement links TRBV27 to TRBJ1-4; no clear D gene. Germline lookup yields CDR1 MNHEY and CDR2 SMNVEV (reference sequence). V was trimmed by 9 bases and J by 7 bases, leaving 21 bases between them. This CDR3 spans 15 amino acids.